These T cell receptor beta chains were read from a single sample in a study of cytomegalovirus exposure and HLA in healthy donors. The repertoire was sequenced with immunoSEQ multiplex PCR; TCRdb's copy has only in-frame clones and lacks some. Its table lists roughly 42,000 clones. The sample taken for sequencing was PBMCs. These receptors were collected from a man between 25 and 39 years old in good health and CMV-seronegative. Both conserved end residues are part of each CDR3. D genes are given only for firm matches.

TRBV30	TRBJ1-2	-	TGTGCCTGTGACCTGGGGGGGTTGGACTATGGCTACACCTTC	CACDLGGLDYGYTF
TRBV5-1	TRBJ2-1	-	TGCGCCAGCAGGGGGCTAGAGTCCTACAATGAGCAGTTCTTC	CASRGLESYNEQFF
TRBV30	TRBJ1-1	TRBD1	TGTGCCTGGAGGGGACAGTGGAACACTGAAGCTTTCTTT	CAWRGQWNTEAFF
TRBV9	TRBJ1-2	-	TGTGCCAGCAGCGTAGCTAACGGGAATGGCTACACCTTC	CASSVANGNGYTF
TRBV6-1	TRBJ1-1	-	TGTGCCAGCAGTGAAGGAGGGAGAACTGAAGCTTTCTTT	CASSEGGRTEAFF
TRBV7-2	TRBJ2-7	TRBD2	TGTGCCAGCAGCTTAATAGCGGGCCACGAGCAGTACTTC	CASSLIAGHEQYF
TRBV6-5	TRBJ2-5	-	TGTGCCAGCAAGGAGTCCCCCGCGAGGGAGACCCAGTACTTC	CASKESPARETQYF
TRBV30	TRBJ2-1	TRBD2	TGTGCCTGGCTAGCCGCAGCGGGGTACAATGAGCAGTTCTTC	CAWLAAAGYNEQFF
TRBV6-5	TRBJ2-3	TRBD1	TGTGCCCGACCGGACAGGGGAAAAGATACGCAGTATTTT	CARPDRGKDTQYF
TRBV7-2	TRBJ2-5	-	TGTGCCAGCAGCTTGAGGAGAGAGACCCAGTACTTC	CASSLRRETQYF
TRBV29-1	TRBJ1-1	-	TGCAGCGCGACCGGAGGCCCGAACACTGAAGCTTTCTTT	CSATGGPNTEAFF
TRBV18	TRBJ1-4	TRBD1	TGTGCCAGCTCACCGGGACAGGGTTACGAAAAACTGTTTTTT	CASSPGQGYEKLFF
TRBV9	TRBJ2-2	-	TGTGCCAGCAGCGTAGCTCTTGGCCCGAACACCGGGGAGCTGTTTTTT	CASSVALGPNTGELFF
TRBV18	TRBJ2-5	-	TGTGCCAGCTCACCGGGGGGGCGACAAGAGACCCAGTACTTC	CASSPGGRQETQYF
TRBV5-1	TRBJ1-1	-	TGCGCCAGCAGCTTGGCACAGGGAAATGAAGCTTTCTTT	CASSLAQGNEAFF
TRBV10-3	TRBJ1-2	-	TGTGCCATCAGTGAGTATGGAGGCAACTATGGCTACACCTTC	CAISEYGGNYGYTF
TRBV27	TRBJ2-5	-	TGTGCCAGCAGCCAGCGCTGGGAGACCCAGTACTTC	CASSQRWETQYF
TRBV9	TRBJ2-7	TRBD2	TGTGCCAGCAGCCCCCAGCCTAGCGGTAGGGGCGAGCAGTACTTC	CASSPQPSGRGEQYF
TRBV20-1	TRBJ2-1	-	TGCAGTGCTTATTTTCGGAATGAGCAGTTCTTC	CSAYFRNEQFF
TRBV25-1	TRBJ1-5	TRBD1	TGTGCCAGCAGTGATAGCTACAGGGGTAATCAGCCCCAGCATTTT	CASSDSYRGNQPQHF
TRBV6-1	TRBJ2-7	TRBD2	TGTGCCAGCAGTGTTAGCGGGAGGGCCACACTTTACGAGCAGTACTTC	CASSVSGRATLYEQYF
TRBV30	TRBJ2-3	TRBD2	TGTGCCTGGAGTCAATTTGGACTAGCGGGAGGGCCAAATACGCAGTATTTT	CAWSQFGLAGGPNTQYF
TRBV4-3	TRBJ2-2	TRBD2	TGCGCCAGCAGCCAAGGGACTAGCGGGATCCCCGGGGAGCTGTTTTTT	CASSQGTSGIPGELFF
TRBV4-2	TRBJ1-1	TRBD1	TGTGCCAGCAGCCAAGATTCCCCACAGGTTGGACAGGGATGGACTGAAGCTTTCTTT	CASSQDSPQVGQGWTEAFF
TRBV19	TRBJ2-7	TRBD1	TGTGCCAGTACCATGACAGGGGGCTCCTACGAGCAGTACTTC	CASTMTGGSYEQYF
TRBV18	TRBJ2-7	TRBD1	TGTGCCAGCTCACGGACAGGGACCTACGAGCAGTACTTC	CASSRTGTYEQYF
TRBV19	TRBJ2-5	TRBD1	TGTGCCAGTAGTATCGGGACAGGCTATCAAGAGACCCAGTACTTC	CASSIGTGYQETQYF
TRBV4-3	TRBJ2-5	TRBD1	TGCGCCAGCAGCCAAGAGAGGACAGGTGGCCGAAGCAGAGAGACCCAGTACTTC	CASSQERTGGRSRETQYF
TRBV29-1	TRBJ2-5	-	TGCAGCGTTGTTCGGGTGGGGACCCAGTACTTC	CSVVRVGTQYF
TRBV6-6	TRBJ2-2	-	TGTGCCAGCAGTTATTGGGGGGACACCGGGGAGCTGTTTTTT	CASSYWGDTGELFF
TRBV5-1	TRBJ2-2	-	TGCGCCAGCACCGGGACTGCAAACACCGGGGAGCTGTTTTTT	CASTGTANTGELFF
TRBV18	TRBJ2-7	-	TGTGCCAGCTCACCGGGCACCGGGGACTCCTACGAGCAGTACTTC	CASSPGTGDSYEQYF
TRBV25-1	TRBJ2-7	TRBD1	TGTGCCAGCAGTCCGACAGGGAGCTCCTACGAGCAGTACTTC	CASSPTGSSYEQYF
TRBV13	TRBJ2-7	TRBD1	TGTGCCAGCAGTTTCGGACAGGGTACGTACGAGCAGTACTTC	CASSFGQGTYEQYF
TRBV5-1	TRBJ2-3	TRBD2	TGCGCCAGCAGCTTAACCGGGACTAGTCTTAACCCAGATACGCAGTATTTT	CASSLTGTSLNPDTQYF
TRBV2	TRBJ1-1	-	TGTGCCAGCAGTGATGACTTGGAGAACACTGAAGCTTTCTTT	CASSDDLENTEAFF
TRBV7-9	TRBJ2-7	TRBD1	TGTGCCAGCAGCTTAACGGGACAGGCCCACGAGCAGTACTTC	CASSLTGQAHEQYF
TRBV9	TRBJ1-1	-	TGTGCCAGCAGCGTAGTCAGGGTGAACACTGAAGCTTTCTTT	CASSVVRVNTEAFF
TRBV7-9	TRBJ2-2	TRBD1	TGTGCCAGCAGCCCAAAGACAGGGAGCACCGGGGAGCTGTTTTTT	CASSPKTGSTGELFF
TRBV29-1	TRBJ1-1	TRBD1	TGCAGCGTCACAGGGGGGTTCACTGAAGCTTTCTTT	CSVTGGFTEAFF
TRBV10-1	TRBJ1-6	TRBD1	TGCGCCAGCAGACAGGGGCCCCTCCACTTT	CASRQGPLHF
TRBV18	TRBJ1-1	TRBD1	TGTGCCAGCTCACCGATCCTCGGACAGGGGGCGAGGGGCACTGAAGCTTTCTTT	CASSPILGQGARGTEAFF
TRBV7-8	TRBJ2-7	-	TGTGCCAGCAGCTTAGCCGCAGGGTATAACTACGAGCAGTACTTC	CASSLAAGYNYEQYF